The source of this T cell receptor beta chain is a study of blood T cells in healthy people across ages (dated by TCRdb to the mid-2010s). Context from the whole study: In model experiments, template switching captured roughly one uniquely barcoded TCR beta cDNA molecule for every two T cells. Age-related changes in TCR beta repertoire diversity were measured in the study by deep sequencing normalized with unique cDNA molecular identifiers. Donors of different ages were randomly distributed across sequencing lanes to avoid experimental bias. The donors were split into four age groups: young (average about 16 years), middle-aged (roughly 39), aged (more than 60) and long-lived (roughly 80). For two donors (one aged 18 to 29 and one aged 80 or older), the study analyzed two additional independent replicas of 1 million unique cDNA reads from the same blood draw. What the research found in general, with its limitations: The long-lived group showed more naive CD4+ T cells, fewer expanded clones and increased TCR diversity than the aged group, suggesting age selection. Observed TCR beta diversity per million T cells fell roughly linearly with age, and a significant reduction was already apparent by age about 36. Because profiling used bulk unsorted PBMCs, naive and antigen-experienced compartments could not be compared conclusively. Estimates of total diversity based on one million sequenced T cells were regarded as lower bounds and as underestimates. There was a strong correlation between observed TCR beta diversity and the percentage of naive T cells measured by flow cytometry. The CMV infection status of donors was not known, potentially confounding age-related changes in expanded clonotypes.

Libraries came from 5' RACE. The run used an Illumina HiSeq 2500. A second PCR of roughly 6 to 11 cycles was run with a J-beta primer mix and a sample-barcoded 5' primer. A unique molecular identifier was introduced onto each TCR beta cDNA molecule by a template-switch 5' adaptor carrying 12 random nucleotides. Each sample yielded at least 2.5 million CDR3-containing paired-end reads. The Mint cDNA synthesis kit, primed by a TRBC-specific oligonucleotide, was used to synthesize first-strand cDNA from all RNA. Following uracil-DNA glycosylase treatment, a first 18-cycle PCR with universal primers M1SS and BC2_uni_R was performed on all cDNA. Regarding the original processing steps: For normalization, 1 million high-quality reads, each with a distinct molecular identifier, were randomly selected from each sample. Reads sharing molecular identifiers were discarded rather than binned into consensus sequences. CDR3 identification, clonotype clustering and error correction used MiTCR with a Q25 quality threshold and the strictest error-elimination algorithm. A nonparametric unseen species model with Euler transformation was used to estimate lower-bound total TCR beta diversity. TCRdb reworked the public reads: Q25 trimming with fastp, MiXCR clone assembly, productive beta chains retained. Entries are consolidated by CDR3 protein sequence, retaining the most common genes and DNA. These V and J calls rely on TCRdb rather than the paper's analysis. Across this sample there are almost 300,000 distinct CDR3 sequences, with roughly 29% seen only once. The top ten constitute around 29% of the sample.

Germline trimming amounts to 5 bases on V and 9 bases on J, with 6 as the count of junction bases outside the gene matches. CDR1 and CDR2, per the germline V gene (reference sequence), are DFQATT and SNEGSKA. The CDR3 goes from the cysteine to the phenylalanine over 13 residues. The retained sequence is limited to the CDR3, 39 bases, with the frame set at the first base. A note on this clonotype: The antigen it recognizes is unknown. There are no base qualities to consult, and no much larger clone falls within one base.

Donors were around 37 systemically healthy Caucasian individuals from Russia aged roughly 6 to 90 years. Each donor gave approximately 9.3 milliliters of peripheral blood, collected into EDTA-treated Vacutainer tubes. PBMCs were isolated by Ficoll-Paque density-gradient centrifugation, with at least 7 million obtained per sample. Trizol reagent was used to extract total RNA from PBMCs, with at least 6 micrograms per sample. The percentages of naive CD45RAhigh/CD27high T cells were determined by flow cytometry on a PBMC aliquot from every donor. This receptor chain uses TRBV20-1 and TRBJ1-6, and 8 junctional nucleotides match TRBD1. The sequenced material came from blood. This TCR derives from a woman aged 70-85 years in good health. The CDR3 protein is CSAAQGASSPLHF. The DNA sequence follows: TGCAGTGCTGCGCAGGGGGCGTCTTCACCCCTCCACTTT.